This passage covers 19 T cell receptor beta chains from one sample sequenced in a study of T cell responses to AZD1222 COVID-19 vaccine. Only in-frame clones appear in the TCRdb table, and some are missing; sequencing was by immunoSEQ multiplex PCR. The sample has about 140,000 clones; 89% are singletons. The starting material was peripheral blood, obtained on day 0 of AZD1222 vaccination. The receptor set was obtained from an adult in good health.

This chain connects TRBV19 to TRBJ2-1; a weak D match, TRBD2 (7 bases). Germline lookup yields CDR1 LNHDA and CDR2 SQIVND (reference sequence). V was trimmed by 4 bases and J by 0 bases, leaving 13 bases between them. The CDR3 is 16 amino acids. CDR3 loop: CASSKGGTSSYNEQFF. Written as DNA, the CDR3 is TGTGCCAGTAGTAAGGGGGGGACAAGCTCCTACAATGAGCAGTTCTTC.

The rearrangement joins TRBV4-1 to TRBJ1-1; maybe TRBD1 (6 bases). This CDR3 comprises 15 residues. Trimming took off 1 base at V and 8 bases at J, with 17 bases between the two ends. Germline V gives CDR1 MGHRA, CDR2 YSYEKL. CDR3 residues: CASSQVRRGLTEAFF. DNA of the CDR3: TGCGCCAGCAGCCAAGTCCGCAGGGGATTAACAGAAGCTTTCTTT.

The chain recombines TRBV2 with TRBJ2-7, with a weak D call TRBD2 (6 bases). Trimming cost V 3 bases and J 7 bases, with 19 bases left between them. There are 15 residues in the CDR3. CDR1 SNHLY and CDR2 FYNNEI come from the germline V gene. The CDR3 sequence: CASSEWSGRGREQYF. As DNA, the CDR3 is TGTGCCAGCAGTGAGTGGTCAGGACGGGGGAGGGAGCAGTACTTC.

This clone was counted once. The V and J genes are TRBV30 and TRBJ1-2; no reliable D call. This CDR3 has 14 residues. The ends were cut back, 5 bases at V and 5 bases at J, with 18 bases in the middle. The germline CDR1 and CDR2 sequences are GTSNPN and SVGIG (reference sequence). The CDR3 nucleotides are TGTGCCTGGCCGAAAAAGACGCCGGAATATGGCTACACCTTC. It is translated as CAWPKKTPEYGYTF.

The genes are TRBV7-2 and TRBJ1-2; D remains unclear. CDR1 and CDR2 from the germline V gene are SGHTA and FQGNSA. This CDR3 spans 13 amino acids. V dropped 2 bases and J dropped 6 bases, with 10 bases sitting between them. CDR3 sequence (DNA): TGTGCCAGCAGCTTATCCCAGAGAGATGGCTACACCTTC. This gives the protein CASSLSQRDGYTF.

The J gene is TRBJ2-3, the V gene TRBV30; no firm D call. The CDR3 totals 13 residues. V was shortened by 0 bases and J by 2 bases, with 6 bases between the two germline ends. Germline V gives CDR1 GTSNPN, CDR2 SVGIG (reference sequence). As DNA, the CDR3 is TGTGCCTGGAGTGTCTTAGCCACAGATACGCAGTATTTT. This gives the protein CAWSVLATDTQYF.

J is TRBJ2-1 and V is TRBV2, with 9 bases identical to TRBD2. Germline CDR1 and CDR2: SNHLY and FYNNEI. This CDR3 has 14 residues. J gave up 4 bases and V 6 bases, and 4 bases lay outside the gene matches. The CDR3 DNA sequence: TGTGCCAGCAGAAGTCTAGCGGGATACAATGAGCAGTTCTTC. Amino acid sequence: CASRSLAGYNEQFF.

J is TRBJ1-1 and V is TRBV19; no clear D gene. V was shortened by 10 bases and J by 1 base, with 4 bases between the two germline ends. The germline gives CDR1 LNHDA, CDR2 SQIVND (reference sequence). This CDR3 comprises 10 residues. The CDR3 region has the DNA TGTGCCACTTCGAACACTGAAGCTTTCTTT. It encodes CATSNTEAFF.

The DNA of the CDR3 is TGTGCAAGTCGCTTAGGTTTACTGAACACTGAAGCTTTCTTT. As protein: CASRLGLLNTEAFF. The V gene is TRBV12-2, the J gene TRBJ1-1. TRBV12-2 corresponds to a pseudogene. CDR3 length: 14 residues.

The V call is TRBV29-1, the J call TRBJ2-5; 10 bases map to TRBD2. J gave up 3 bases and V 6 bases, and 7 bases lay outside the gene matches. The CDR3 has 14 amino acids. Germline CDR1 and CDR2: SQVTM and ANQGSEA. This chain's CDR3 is CSVEHGLAEETQYF. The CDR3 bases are TGCAGCGTCGAGCACGGACTAGCGGAAGAGACCCAGTACTTC.

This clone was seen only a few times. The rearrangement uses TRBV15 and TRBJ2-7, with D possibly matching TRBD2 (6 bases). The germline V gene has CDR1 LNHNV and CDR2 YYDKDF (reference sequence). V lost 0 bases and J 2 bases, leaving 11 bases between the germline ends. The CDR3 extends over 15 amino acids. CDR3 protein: CATSRDRGGPYEQYF. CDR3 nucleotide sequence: TGTGCCACCAGCAGAGACCGTGGAGGGCCCTACGAGCAGTACTTC.

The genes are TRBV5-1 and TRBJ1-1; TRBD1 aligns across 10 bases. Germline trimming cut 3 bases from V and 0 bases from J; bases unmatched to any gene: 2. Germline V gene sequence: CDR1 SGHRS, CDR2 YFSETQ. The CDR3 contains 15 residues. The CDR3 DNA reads TGCGCCAGCAGCTGGGGACAGGGGCTGAACACTGAAGCTTTCTTT. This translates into CASSWGQGLNTEAFF.

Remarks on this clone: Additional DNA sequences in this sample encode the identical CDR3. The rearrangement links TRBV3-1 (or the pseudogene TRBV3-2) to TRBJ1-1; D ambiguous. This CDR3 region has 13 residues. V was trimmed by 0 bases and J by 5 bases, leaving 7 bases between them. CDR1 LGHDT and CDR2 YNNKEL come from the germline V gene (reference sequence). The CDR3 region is CASSQDRGTEAFF. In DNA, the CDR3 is TGTGCCAGCAGCCAAGATCGCGGGACTGAAGCTTTCTTT.

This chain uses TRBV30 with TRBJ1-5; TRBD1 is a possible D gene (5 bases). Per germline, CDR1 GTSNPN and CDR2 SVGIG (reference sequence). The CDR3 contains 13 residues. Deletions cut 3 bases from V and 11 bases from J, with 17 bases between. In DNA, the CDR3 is TGTGCCTGGAGCGTAACAGGAGCGGAAGCCCAGCATTTT. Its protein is CAWSVTGAEAQHF.

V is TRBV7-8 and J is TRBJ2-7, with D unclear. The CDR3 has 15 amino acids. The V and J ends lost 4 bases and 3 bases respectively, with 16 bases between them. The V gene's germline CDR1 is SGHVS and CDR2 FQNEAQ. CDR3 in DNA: TGTGCCAGCAGCTCCCCAACCGGACCGCTCTACGAGCAGTACTTC. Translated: CASSSPTGPLYEQYF.

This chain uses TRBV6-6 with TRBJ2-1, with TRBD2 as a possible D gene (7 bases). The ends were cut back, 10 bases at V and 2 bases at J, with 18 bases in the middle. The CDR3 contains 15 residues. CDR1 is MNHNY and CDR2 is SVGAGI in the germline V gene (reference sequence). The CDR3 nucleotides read TGTGCCACCCTAGGGGGGGCGATTACCTACAATGAGCAGTTCTTC. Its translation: CATLGGAITYNEQFF.

This CDR3 reads CASSRQGDEQYF. CDR3 bases: TGTGCCAGCAGTAGACAGGGTGACGAGCAGTACTTC. The gene calls are TRBV12-3 or TRBV12-4 and TRBJ2-7; 7 bases align to TRBD1. V shed 5 bases, J shed 5 bases, and the junction held 3 bases outside the gene matches. The CDR3 contains 12 residues.

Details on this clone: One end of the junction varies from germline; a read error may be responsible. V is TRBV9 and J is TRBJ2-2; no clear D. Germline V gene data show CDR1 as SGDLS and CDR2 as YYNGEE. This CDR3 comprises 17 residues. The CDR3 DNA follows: TGTGCCAACAGCGTAGAGGCTCTTCCCCGGGCAGGCGGGGAGCTGTTTTTT. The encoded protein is CANSVEALPRAGGELFF.

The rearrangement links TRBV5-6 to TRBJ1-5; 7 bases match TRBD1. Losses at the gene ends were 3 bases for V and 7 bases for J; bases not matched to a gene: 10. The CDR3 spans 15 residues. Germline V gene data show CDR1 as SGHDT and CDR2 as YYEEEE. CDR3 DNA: TGTGCCAGCAGCTCAGCTGACAGGGCCGAGCAGCCCCAGCATTTT. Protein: CASSSADRAEQPQHF.